Below are 24 T cell receptor beta chains sequenced from a single sample in a study of T cells in Graves' hyperthyroidism and ophthalmopathy. It was RNA transcripts that yielded the amplified TCR beta CDR3 regions. HTBI primers were used for first-round RT-PCR of the TCR CDR3. TCRdb reanalysed the multiplex PCR reads using MiXCR and keeps one entry per CDR3 protein. The repertoire holds around 800,000 distinct CDR3 sequences, with approximately 40% as singletons. Specimen: blood. Every receptor here comes from a man aged 18 to 29 with Graves' hyperthyroidism.

This clonotype has a count of ten or more. The chain uses TRBV20-1 and TRBJ1-1; no reliable D call. V lost 6 bases and J 1 base, leaving 12 bases between the germline ends. Germline assignment: CDR1 DFQATT and CDR2 SNEGSKA (reference sequence). The CDR3 sequence is 13 residues long. CDR3 bases: TGCAGTGCGCCAACCGAATGGAACACTGAAGCTTTCTTT. This codes for CSAPTEWNTEAFF.

This chain links TRBV9 with TRBJ2-5, with 14 bases aligning to TRBD2. This CDR3 is built from 18 residues. The germline V gene has CDR1 SGDLS and CDR2 YYNGEE. The V gene end was trimmed by 4 bases and the J gene end by 5 bases; junction bases not matched to a gene: 13. The CDR3 DNA is TGTGCCAGCAGCCCTCGCCCGGGACTAGCGGGAGAGTGGGAGACCCAGTACTTC. This codes for CASSPRPGLAGEWETQYF. Full variable domain (outside the CDR3, taken from reference TRBV9 and TRBJ2-5): DSGVTQTPKHLITATGQRVTLRCSPRSGDLSVYWYQQSLDQGLQFLIQYYNGEERAKGNILERFSAQQFPDLHSELNLSSLELGDSALYFCASSPRPGLAGEWETQYFGPGTRLLVL.

The genes are TRBV2 and TRBJ2-2; perhaps TRBD1 as D (6 bases). Looked up from germline, CDR1 is SNHLY and CDR2 is FYNNEI. This CDR3 has 16 residues. The V gene lost 4 bases and the J gene lost 6 bases, with 18 bases spanning the gap. The CDR3 region has the DNA TGTGCCAGCAGTGTTGGGTGGCAGGGGATTTCCGGGGAGCTGTTTTTT. Translation gives CASSVGWQGISGELFF.

As to this clonotype: One junction end does not reproduce the germline sequence, and a read error may be involved. The chain couples TRBV2 to TRBJ2-6; 7 bases map to TRBD1. The CDR3 runs to 16 residues. Per germline, CDR1 SNHLY and CDR2 FYNNEI. The CDR3 here is CASSVQGRAGANVLTF. As DNA, the CDR3 is TGTGCCAGCAGTGTACAGGGGCGGGCCGGGGCCAACGTCCTAACTTTC.

The chain employs TRBV29-1 and TRBJ1-2, with TRBD1 matching 11 bases. The V segment lost 5 bases and the J segment 1 base; nucleotides outside the gene matches: 3. The CDR3 loop spans 14 amino acids. CDR1 and CDR2 from the germline V gene are SQVTM and ANQGSEA. The CDR3 region is CSVQGTGGNYGYTF. DNA of the CDR3: TGCAGCGTTCAGGGGACAGGGGGTAACTATGGCTACACCTTC.

Ten or more counts support this clonotype. The chain carries TRBV29-1 and TRBJ2-7; TRBD1 agrees at 8 bases. J gave up 4 bases and V 1 base, and 6 bases lay outside the gene matches. Germline CDR1 and CDR2: SQVTM and ANQGSEA. The CDR3 sequence is 14 residues long. CDR3 bases: TGCAGCGTTGAAGGGGTCGACAGGGGATACGAGCAGTACTTC. Translation gives CSVEGVDRGYEQYF.

The chain recombines TRBV19 with TRBJ2-7; D is ambiguous. Trimming stripped 5 bases from V and 2 bases from J, with 10 bases between. The germline V gene encodes CDR1 LNHDA and CDR2 SQIVND (reference sequence). This CDR3 comprises 13 residues. The CDR3 sequence: CASSAADAYEQYF. The CDR3 DNA reads TGTGCCAGTAGTGCAGCTGATGCCTACGAGCAGTACTTC. Together with reference TRBV19 and TRBJ2-7, the CDR3 gives the full variable domain: DGGITQSPKYLFRKEGQNVTLSCEQNLNHDAMYWYRQDPGQGLRLIYYSQIVNDFQKGDIAEGYSVSREKKESFPLTVTSAQKNPTAFYLCASSAADAYEQYFGPGTRLTVT.

The V and J genes are TRBV7-9 and TRBJ2-7; TRBD1 might be the D (5 bases). V was cut by 4 bases and J by 1 base, with 14 bases left in between. The CDR3 loop spans 15 amino acids. Germline values: CDR1 SEHNR, CDR2 FQNEAQ (reference sequence). The CDR3 loop reads CASSSSGRESYEQYF. CDR3 nucleotides: TGTGCCAGCAGCTCCTCCGGCAGGGAATCCTACGAGCAGTACTTC.

The rearrangement uses TRBV11-2 and TRBJ2-7; 7 bases line up with TRBD2. This CDR3 has 15 amino acids. Germline V gene sequence: CDR1 SGHAT, CDR2 FQNNGV. Trimming removed 5 bases from V and 3 bases from J; junction bases left unmatched: 10. The CDR3 loop reads CASSDRDYRGYEQYF. The CDR3, as DNA: TGTGCCAGCAGCGATAGGGACTACCGGGGCTACGAGCAGTACTTC.

This clonotype came up many times. The chain employs TRBV7-8 and TRBJ1-5; D uncertain. The CDR3 length is 15 residues. The germline V gene has CDR1 SGHVS and CDR2 FQNEAQ. The ends were cut back, 1 base at V and 3 bases at J, with 10 bases in the middle. This CDR3 is CASSLGMHPNQPQHF. CDR3 coding DNA: TGTGCCAGCAGCTTAGGGATGCACCCCAATCAGCCCCAGCATTTT.

In its sample, this clonotype was seen many times. The chain has TRBV5-1 and TRBJ1-4; D is unclear. The V and J ends lost 0 bases and 3 bases respectively, with 3 bases between them. Germline V gene data show CDR1 as SGHRS and CDR2 as YFSETQ. CDR3 length: 13 amino acids. The DNA for the CDR3 is TGCGCCAGCAGCTTGGGCGCTAATGAAAAACTGTTTTTT. Amino acids: CASSLGANEKLFF.

The V and J genes are TRBV2 and TRBJ1-5; tentative D call: TRBD1 (5 bases). Germline V gene data show CDR1 as SNHLY and CDR2 as FYNNEI. This CDR3 contains 14 residues. V lost 11 bases to trimming and J lost 1 base, with 15 bases between them. The CDR3 DNA reads TGTGCCTGGAGTGTAGGGGTCAGCAATCAGCCCCAGCATTTT. Translating it yields CAWSVGVSNQPQHF.

On this clonotype itself: This may be a read error, as it is one base from a much larger clone. The chain uses TRBV9 and TRBJ1-5; possibly TRBD1 for D (6 bases). In germline, CDR1 is SGDLS, CDR2 YYNGEE. This CDR3 spans 15 amino acids. Deletions cut 0 bases from V and 0 bases from J, with 7 bases between. The CDR3 coding sequence is TGTGCCAGCAGCGTAGAGGGGGTTAGCAATCAGCCCCAGCATTTT. This sequence encodes CASSVEGVSNQPQHF.

The rearrangement links TRBV29-1 to TRBJ2-7, with TRBD2 matching 9 bases. This CDR3 contains 12 residues. Germline assignment: CDR1 SQVTM and CDR2 ANQGSEA. The chain's CDR3 is CSAGGLPYEQYF. CDR3 coding DNA: TGCAGTGCGGGAGGGCTCCCCTACGAGCAGTACTTC.

The chain links TRBV29-1 to TRBJ2-7, with D unclear. Trimming took 4 bases from V and 6 from J, leaving 10 bases between them. Germline lookup yields CDR1 SQVTM and CDR2 ANQGSEA. This CDR3 has 11 amino acids. In DNA form, the CDR3 reads TGCAGCGTTGGCAAAGACTTCGAGCAGTACTTC. Protein sequence: CSVGKDFEQYF.

Remarks on this clonotype: Given a much more abundant clone one base away, this may be a read error. The V gene is TRBV29-1, the J gene TRBJ1-1; 10 bases fit TRBD1. The germline gives CDR1 SQVTM, CDR2 ANQGSEA. The CDR3 extends over 14 amino acids. For the CDR3, the DNA is TGCAGCGCCCGACAGGGGGCGGCGGACACTGGAGCTTTCTTT. This sequence encodes CSARQGAADTGAFF.

As to this clonotype: This sequence may be a read error, since a much larger clone differs from it by one base. This sequence joins TRBV9 and TRBJ1-3, with D unresolved. This CDR3 has 13 amino acids. V was shortened by 3 bases and J by 4 bases, with 8 bases between the two germline ends. Looked up from germline, CDR1 is SGDLS and CDR2 is YYNGEE. CDR3 coding DNA: TGTGCCAGCAGCGCAGAGGACGGAAACACCATATATTTT. It is translated as CASSAEDGNTIYF. Drawing the rest from reference TRBV9 and TRBJ1-3, the complete variable domain is DSGVTQTPKHLITATGQRVTLRCSPRSGDLSVYWYQQSLDQGLQFLIQYYNGEERAKGNILERFSAQQFPDLHSELNLSSLELGDSALYFCASSAEDGNTIYFGEGSWLTVV.

This clonotype was found a few times. The V call is TRBV20-1, the J call TRBJ2-5; no firm D call. Trimming took 0 bases from V and 5 from J, leaving 10 bases between them. Germline V gives CDR1 DFQATT, CDR2 SNEGSKA (reference sequence). The CDR3 runs 13 residues. The DNA of the CDR3 is TGCAGTGCTAGAGAGCTAGGGTCGGAGACCCAGTACTTC. As protein: CSARELGSETQYF.

The chain couples TRBV7-3 to TRBJ2-7; 9 bases match TRBD1. The CDR3 is 12 residues long. Germline CDR1 reads SGHTA; CDR2 reads FQGTGA. The V and J ends lost 5 bases and 6 bases, in that order; junction bases with no gene match: 2. The CDR3 region is CASSKTGGEQYF. The DNA of the CDR3 is TGTGCCAGCAGCAAGACAGGGGGCGAGCAGTACTTC.

This sequence joins TRBV2 and TRBJ2-2; no reliable D call. The CDR3 covers 11 residues. The V gene's germline CDR1 is SNHLY and CDR2 FYNNEI. The ends were cut back, 9 bases at V and 0 bases at J, with 2 bases in the middle. CDR3 bases: TGTGCCAGAACGAACACCGGGGAGCTGTTTTTT. Translation: CARTNTGELFF.

The chain recombines TRBV10-3 with TRBJ2-2; 7 bases are shared with TRBD2. V was pared by 6 bases and J by 6 bases, with 4 bases of the junction left unmatched. CDR1 and CDR2 (germline): ENHRY, SYGVKD. The CDR3 spans 13 residues. Written as DNA, the CDR3 is TGTGCCATCAGGAGCGGGGCCCCCGGGGAGCTGTTTTTT. It codes for CAIRSGAPGELFF.

For this clonotype: A junction end diverges from the germline sequence, so it may reflect a read error. The chain uses TRBV10-3 and TRBJ2-6; TRBD2 might be the D (6 bases). CDR1 and CDR2 (germline): ENHRY, SYGVKD. CDR3 length: 15 residues. The CDR3 DNA is TGTGCCACCAGTGACGGGGGCTCTGGGGCCAACGTCCTGACTTTC. The encoded protein is CATSDGGSGANVLTF.

This clonotype was counted ten times or more. The junction departs from germline at one end; a sequencing error may be responsible. This sequence joins TRBV7-7 and TRBJ2-2, with 7 positions matching TRBD1. This CDR3 spans 15 amino acids. Germline V gene data show CDR1 as SSHAT and CDR2 as FNYEAQ (reference sequence). In DNA form, the CDR3 reads TGTGCTAGCAGCCAACGGACAGGGAACACCGGGGAGCTGTTTTTT. Encoded protein: CASSQRTGNTGELFF. The whole variable domain, remainder taken from reference TRBV7-7 and TRBJ2-2, is GAGVSQSPRYKVTKRGQDVTLRCDPISSHATLYWYQQALGQGPEFLTYFNYEAQPDKSGLPSDRFSAERPEGSISTLTIQRTEQRDSAMYRCASSQRTGNTGELFFGEGSRLTVL.

As for this clonotype: A much larger clone lies one base from this, so it may be a read error. J is TRBJ2-7 and V is TRBV29-1; D is possibly TRBD1 or TRBD2 (5 bases each). Germline lookup yields CDR1 SQVTM and CDR2 ANQGSEA. The CDR3 has 14 amino acids. The CDR3 loop reads CSVEVWGTDYEQHF. In DNA, the CDR3 is TGCAGCGTTGAAGTCTGGGGGACCGATTACGAGCAGCACTTC.